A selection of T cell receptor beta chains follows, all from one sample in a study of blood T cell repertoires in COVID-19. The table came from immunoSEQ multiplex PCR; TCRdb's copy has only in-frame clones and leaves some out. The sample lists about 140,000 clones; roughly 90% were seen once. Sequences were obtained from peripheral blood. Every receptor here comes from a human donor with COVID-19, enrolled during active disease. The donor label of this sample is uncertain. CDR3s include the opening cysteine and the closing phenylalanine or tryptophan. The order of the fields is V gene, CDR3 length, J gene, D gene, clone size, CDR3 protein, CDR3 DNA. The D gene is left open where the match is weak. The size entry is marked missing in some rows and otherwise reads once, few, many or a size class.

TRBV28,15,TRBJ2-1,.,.,CASSLGGASRNEQFF,TGTGCCAGCAGTTTAGGGGGGGCTTCGCGGAATGAGCAGTTCTTC
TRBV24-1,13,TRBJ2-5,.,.,CATSEGGKPPQYF,TGTGCCACCAGTGAGGGCGGGAAACCCCCCCAGTACTTC
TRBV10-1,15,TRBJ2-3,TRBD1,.,CASSEGQGALDTQYF,TGCGCCAGCAGTGAGGGCCAGGGGGCCCTCGATACGCAGTATTTT
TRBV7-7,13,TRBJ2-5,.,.,CASSLELQETQYF,TGTGCCAGCAGCTTAGAACTACAAGAGACCCAGTACTTC
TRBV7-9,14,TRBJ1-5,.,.,CASSLMGVGQPQHF,TGTGCCAGCAGCTTAATGGGAGTTGGTCAGCCCCAGCATTTT
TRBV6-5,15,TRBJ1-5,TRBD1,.,CASSIDRGFGQPQHF,TGTGCCAGCAGTATCGACAGGGGGTTTGGTCAGCCCCAGCATTTT
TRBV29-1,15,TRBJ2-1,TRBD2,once,CSVARLAGGNNEQFF,TGCAGCGTTGCCCGACTAGCGGGAGGGAACAATGAGCAGTTCTTC
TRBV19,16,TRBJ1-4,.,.,CASNDRGGGTNEKLFF,TGTGCCAGTAATGATCGGGGAGGGGGAACTAATGAAAAACTGTTTTTT
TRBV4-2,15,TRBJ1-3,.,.,CASSAWGGSGNTIYF,TGTGCCAGCAGCGCCTGGGGGGGCTCTGGAAACACCATATATTTT
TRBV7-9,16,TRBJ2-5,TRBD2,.,CASSPRLAGPQETQYF,TGTGCCAGCAGCCCCCGACTAGCGGGGCCCCAAGAGACCCAGTACTTC
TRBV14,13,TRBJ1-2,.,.,CASSQGLHYGYTF,TGTGCCAGCAGCCAGGGCTTGCACTATGGCTACACCTTC
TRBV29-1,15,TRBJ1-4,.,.,CSVETGASTNEKLFF,TGCAGCGTTGAAACGGGAGCATCAACTAATGAAAAACTGTTTTTT
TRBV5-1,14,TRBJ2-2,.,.,CASSLASGNGELFF,TGCGCCAGCAGCTTGGCCTCGGGGAACGGGGAGCTGTTTTTT
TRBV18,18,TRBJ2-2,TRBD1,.,CASSPTEQGAPYTGELFF,TGTGCCAGCTCACCAACAGAACAGGGGGCCCCCTACACCGGGGAGCTGTTTTTT
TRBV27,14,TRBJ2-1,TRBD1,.,CASSIQDRDNEQFF,TGTGCCAGCAGTATCCAAGACAGGGACAATGAGCAGTTCTTC
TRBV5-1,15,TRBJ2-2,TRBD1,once,CASSIEGQGKGELFF,TGCGCCAGCAGCATAGAGGGACAGGGGAAAGGGGAGCTGTTTTTT
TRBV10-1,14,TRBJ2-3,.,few,CASSDTGSRDTQYF,TGCGCCAGCAGTGACACCGGGTCCCGAGATACGCAGTATTTT
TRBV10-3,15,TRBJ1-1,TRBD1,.,CAITSSGTGETEAFF,TGTGCCATCACCTCCTCCGGGACAGGGGAGACTGAAGCTTTCTTT
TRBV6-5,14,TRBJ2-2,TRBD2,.,CASRAGGLSGELFF,TGTGCCAGCAGGGCGGGGGGACTATCCGGGGAGCTGTTTTTT
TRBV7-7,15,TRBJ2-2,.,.,CASSLAVFGTGELFF,TGTGCTAGCAGCTTAGCGGTCTTCGGGACCGGGGAGCTGTTTTTT
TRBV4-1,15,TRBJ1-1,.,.,CASSHLTDANTEAFF,TGCGCCAGCAGCCACCTGACAGACGCGAACACTGAAGCTTTCTTT
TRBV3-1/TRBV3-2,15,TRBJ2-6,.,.,CASSQDHSGANVLTF,TGTGCCAGCAGCCAAGACCATTCTGGGGCCAACGTCCTGACTTTC
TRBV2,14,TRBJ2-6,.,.,CASNRDNGANVLTF,TGTGCCAGCAACAGGGATAATGGGGCCAACGTCCTGACTTTC
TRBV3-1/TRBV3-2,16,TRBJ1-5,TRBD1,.,CASSQGQGLAYGGQHF,TGTGCCAGCAGCCAGGGACAGGGCCTTGCCTATGGGGGCCAGCATTTT
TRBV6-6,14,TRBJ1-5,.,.,CASSQSDSNQPQHF,TGTGCCAGCAGTCAGAGTGATAGCAATCAGCCCCAGCATTTT
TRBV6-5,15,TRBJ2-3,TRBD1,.,CASSYGTGGADTQYF,TGTGCCAGCAGTTACGGGACAGGGGGGGCAGATACGCAGTATTTT
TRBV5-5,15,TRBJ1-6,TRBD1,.,CASTPWGQGNSPLHF,TGTGCCAGCACCCCATGGGGACAGGGTAATTCACCCCTCCACTTT
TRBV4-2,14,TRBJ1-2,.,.,CASSQGGREDGYTF,TGTGCCAGCAGCCAAGGGGGCAGGGAGGATGGCTACACCTTC
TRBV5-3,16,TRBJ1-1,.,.,CARSPNQGSGYTEAFF,TGTGCCAGAAGCCCAAATCAGGGGTCGGGGTACACTGAAGCTTTCTTT
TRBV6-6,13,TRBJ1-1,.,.,CASNSVPRAEAFF,TGTGCCAGCAACTCAGTACCTCGGGCTGAAGCTTTCTTT
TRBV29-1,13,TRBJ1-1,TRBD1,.,CSVITGAYTEAFF,TGCAGCGTCATTACAGGGGCTTACACTGAAGCTTTCTTT
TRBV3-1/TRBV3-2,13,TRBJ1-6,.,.,CASSQLRNSPLHF,TGTGCCAGCAGCCAACTCAGGAATTCACCCCTCCACTTT
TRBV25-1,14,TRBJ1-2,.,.,CASSEYQGLVGYTF,TGTGCCAGCAGTGAATATCAGGGGCTGGTTGGCTACACCTTC
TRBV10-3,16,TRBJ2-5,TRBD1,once,CAISERRQGRQETQYF,TGTGCCATCAGTGAGCGCAGACAGGGGCGCCAAGAGACCCAGTACTTC
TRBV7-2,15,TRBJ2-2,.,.,CASSLSQGITGELFF,TGTGCCAGCAGCTTGAGTCAGGGGATAACCGGGGAGCTGTTTTTT
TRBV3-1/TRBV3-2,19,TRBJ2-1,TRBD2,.,CASSARGIAGGSSYNEQFF,TGTGCCAGCAGCGCTCGGGGGATAGCGGGGGGTTCTTCCTACAATGAGCAGTTCTTC
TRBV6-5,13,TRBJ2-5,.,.,CASMQGPWETQYF,TGTGCCAGCATGCAGGGGCCTTGGGAGACCCAGTACTTC
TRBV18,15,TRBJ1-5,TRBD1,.,CASSFSTGGHQPQHF,TGTGCCAGCTCATTCTCGACAGGGGGCCATCAGCCCCAGCATTTT
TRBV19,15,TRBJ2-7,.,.,CARGPLRQDHYEQYF,TGTGCCAGAGGACCATTGAGACAGGATCACTACGAGCAGTACTTC
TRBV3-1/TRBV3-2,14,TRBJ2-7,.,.,CASSQGGGGLEQYF,TGTGCCAGCAGCCAAGGAGGGGGAGGGCTCGAGCAGTACTTC
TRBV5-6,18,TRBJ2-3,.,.,CASSSLELSGISTDTQYF,TGTGCCAGCAGCTCCTTGGAATTATCAGGGATTAGCACAGATACGCAGTATTTT
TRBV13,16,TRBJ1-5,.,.,CASSLGGLGSNQPQHF,TGTGCCAGCAGCCTTGGTGGGCTCGGAAGCAATCAGCCCCAGCATTTT